Presented here are 3 T cell receptor beta chains from one specimen sequenced in a study of CD8 T cells in ankylosing spondylitis. TCRdb redid the calling of the 5' RACE reads with MiXCR, one entry per CDR3 protein. Of about 250,000 distinct CDR3 sequences detected, roughly 8.2% appear once; the ten largest clones hold more than 4.5%. The sample taken for sequencing was blood, either unsorted or a sorted T cell fraction (not recorded which). The receptors shown here come from a female donor with ankylosing spondylitis or in good health (not recorded which).

This clonotype occurred many times. The genes are TRBV5-5 and TRBJ2-7; D possibly corresponds to TRBD2 (5 bases). The CDR3 consists of 14 residues. With 0 bases removed from V and 5 bases from J, the gap between germline ends came to 12 bases. Germline CDR1 and CDR2: SGHKS and YYEKEE (reference sequence). The CDR3 nucleotides are TGTGCCAGCAGCTTGGTGGGATCCGGGGACGAGCAGTACTTC. Translation gives CASSLVGSGDEQYF.

This clonotype was observed at least ten times. CDR3 amino acids: CASSPGAGDEQFF. The CDR3 coding sequence is TGTGCCAGCAGCCCGGGGGCCGGCGATGAGCAGTTCTTC. The chain employs TRBV3-1 and TRBJ2-1, with D tentatively TRBD1 or TRBD2 (6 bases each). This CDR3 comprises 13 residues. The V end was cut by 4 bases, the J end by 8 bases, with 12 bases between. Per the germline V gene, CDR1 is LGHDT and CDR2 is YNNKEL (reference sequence).

The sample holds a few counts of this clonotype. The chain joins TRBV5-1 to TRBJ1-2; 9 positions agree with TRBD1. This CDR3 has 16 amino acids. V lost 5 bases and J lost 7; bases outside the gene matches: 15. Germline V gene sequence: CDR1 SGHRS, CDR2 YFSETQ. In nucleotides, the CDR3 is TGCGCCAGCAGACTAACTCCGGGACAGGGATCAAGTGGCTACACCTTC. It specifies CASRLTPGQGSSGYTF. The whole variable domain, filled in from reference TRBV5-1 and TRBJ1-2, reads KAGVTQTPRYLIKTRGQQVTLSCSPISGHRSVSWYQQTPGQGLQFLFEYFSETQRNKGNFPGRFSGRQFSNSRSEMNVSTLELGDSALYLCASRLTPGQGSSGYTFGSGTRLTVV.